The rows below give T cell receptor beta chains drawn from one sample of a study of Ad26.COV2.S vaccination and SARS-CoV-2 variants. Profiled with immunoSEQ multiplex PCR; TCRdb holds only in-frame clones, not every one. The sample carries some 460,000 clones, 80% to 90% recorded once. The sequences come from peripheral blood, collected in a trial of Ad26.COV2.S vaccine versus placebo. Receptors were obtained from a person between 18 and 60 years old who received the Ad26.COV2.S COVID-19 vaccine or a placebo. CDR3s leave out the opening cysteine and the closing phenylalanine or tryptophan.

V: TRBV6-1
CDR3: ASSEVGSSYNSPLH

V: TRBV25-1
CDR3: ASSDGPRSNYGYT

V: TRBV7-2
CDR3: ASSLHYEQY

V: TRBV10-1
CDR3: ASSADASLYEQY

V: TRBV7-9
CDR3: ASTLAGYNEQF

V: TRBV15
CDR3: ATSRQQGANTEAF

V: TRBV27
CDR3: ASNPVRSGGLFTDTQY

V: TRBV7-2
CDR3: ASSSFPYEQY

V: TRBV3-1/TRBV3-2
CDR3: ASSQEFTGYGYT

V: TRBV7-8
CDR3: ASSFPGTGDIEQF

V: TRBV6-1
CDR3: ASSDRQRWSSYNSPLH

V: TRBV19
CDR3: ASSIDSGRIRPQH

V: TRBV27
CDR3: ASKSAASYEQY

V: TRBV20-1
CDR3: SARDLEAF

V: TRBV14
CDR3: ASSRYGTGVVNTEAF

V: TRBV25-1
CDR3: ASSEFPDRGLDEQY

V: TRBV28
CDR3: ASRYGTSGYNEQF

V: TRBV15
CDR3: ATSRVAAGPTDTQY

V: TRBV5-1
CDR3: ASSLWVDQPQH

V: TRBV10-2
CDR3: ASSLLNRGGGANVLT

V: TRBV7-2
CDR3: ASSFGAGGFYEQY

V: TRBV7-6
CDR3: ASTTSGGASWDTQY

V: TRBV19
CDR3: ASSIRGGARQPQH

V: TRBV27
CDR3: ASSLSVATEAF

V: TRBV7-9
CDR3: ASSLSFTSYEQY

V: TRBV19
CDR3: ASTLGLPYGYT

V: TRBV2
CDR3: ASSVRGAGYT

V: TRBV27
CDR3: ASSPETSGGENEQY

V: TRBV27
CDR3: ASSLIPGQETQY

V: TRBV6-2/TRBV6-3
CDR3: ASSRNRETYEQY

V: TRBV5-8
CDR3: ASSLPPGRLNTEAF

V: TRBV5-4
CDR3: ASSLGGGNGQETQY

V: TRBV3-1/TRBV3-2
CDR3: ASSQIQGKYSPLH

V: TRBV29-1
CDR3: STRSLDTQY

V: TRBV29-1
CDR3: SVEPQHRETQY

V: TRBV18
CDR3: ASSPQGRGSSGNTIY

V: TRBV7-6
CDR3: ASSLRGLAGANEQF

V: TRBV24-1
CDR3: ATSDFRRSGLSSGSRYNEQF

V: TRBV11-2
CDR3: ASSLAFFPLAKNIQY

V: TRBV21-1
CDR3: ASTRGGIVYEQY

V: TRBV7-9
CDR3: ASSPKLAGVWGETQY